A selection of T cell receptor beta chains follows, all from one sample in a study of OX40 agonist ivuxolimab in advanced cancers. Profiled with immunoSEQ multiplex PCR; TCRdb holds only in-frame clones, not every one. In the table there are 20,000 or so clones, about 92% of which are singletons. The material was CD4+ or CD8+ T cells sorted from blood, obtained in a trial of the OX40 agonist ivuxolimab. The receptors stem from an adult with an advanced solid tumor such as melanoma, head and neck, liver or kidney cancer. Both conserved end residues are part of each CDR3. A D gene is named only where the DNA matches it firmly. Not all rows give a size; the values are once, few, many and, for expanded clones, a class.

D: TRBD2; J: TRBJ2-1; size: .; V: TRBV7-3; DNA: TGTGCCAGCAGCCCCCGACAGGGACCGGGACTAGCGGGAAACTATGAGCAGTTCTTC; CDR3: CASSPRQGPGLAGNYEQFF
D: .; J: TRBJ2-1; size: .; V: TRBV27; DNA: TGTGCCAGCAGTTTGTCCCCCTCTGAGCAGTTCTTC; CDR3: CASSLSPSEQFF
D: TRBD2; J: TRBJ2-1; size: once; V: TRBV25-1; DNA: TGTGCCAGCAGTGCAACTAGCGAGAGAGTCGATGAGCAGTTCTTC; CDR3: CASSATSERVDEQFF
D: .; J: TRBJ1-5; size: few; V: TRBV19; DNA: TGTGCCAGTACCCGAGCCAGGGTAGGGGGGCAGCCCCAGCATTTT; CDR3: CASTRARVGGQPQHF
D: TRBD1; J: TRBJ2-7; size: .; V: TRBV11-2; DNA: TGTGCCAGCAGCTTAGGGACAGGGGTGGCCGAGCAGTACTTC; CDR3: CASSLGTGVAEQYF
D: .; J: TRBJ2-5; size: few; V: TRBV29-1; DNA: TGCAGCGGTCCTCTAAGGCAGGGAAGGGAAGAGACCCAGTACTTC; CDR3: CSGPLRQGREETQYF
D: .; J: TRBJ1-6; size: .; V: TRBV6-5; DNA: TGTGCCAGCAGTTTCGGACGGGTTAATTCACCCCTCCACTTT; CDR3: CASSFGRVNSPLHF
D: TRBD2; J: TRBJ2-5; size: .; V: TRBV7-3; DNA: TGTGCCAGCAGCTTTACTAGCGGGCTTGGGGAGACCCAGTACTTC; CDR3: CASSFTSGLGETQYF
D: .; J: TRBJ2-2; size: .; V: TRBV27; DNA: TGTGCCAGCAGTTTGCAGGGAGACGGGGAGCTGTTTTTT; CDR3: CASSLQGDGELFF
D: TRBD2; J: TRBJ2-3; size: few; V: TRBV25-1; DNA: TGTGCCAGCCAGACTAGCGGGGACACAGATACGCAGTATTTT; CDR3: CASQTSGDTDTQYF
D: TRBD1; J: TRBJ2-7; size: .; V: TRBV5-6; DNA: TGTGCCAGCAGCTGGAGGACAGGTTCCTACGAGCAGTACTTC; CDR3: CASSWRTGSYEQYF
D: .; J: TRBJ2-1; size: .; V: TRBV19; DNA: TGTGCCTCCAGCTTTAGCGATGAGCAGTTCTTC; CDR3: CASSFSDEQFF
D: TRBD2; J: TRBJ2-4; size: .; V: TRBV19; DNA: TGTGCCAGTAGTATAGTGGCGGGAGGGGATGGCATTCAGTACTTC; CDR3: CASSIVAGGDGIQYF